This TCR beta chain was obtained from a study of cytomegalovirus exposure and HLA in healthy donors. CDR1 and CDR2 from the germline V gene are MGHRA and YSYEKL. V was shortened by 4 bases and J by 7 bases, with 13 bases between the two germline ends. CDR3 length: 13 residues. The primer mix had 60 Vbeta and 13 Jbeta primers. Methods used by the authors: Roughly 80 million unique TCR beta chains, roughly 11 million of them shared, were counted by a later analysis. Profiling relied on immunoSEQ multiplex PCR, and the TCRdb table lists in-frame clones only, not all of them. D and trimming were read from the DNA, whereas the V and J calls and clone size are those reported in that table. Of 150,000 to 200,000 clones in the sample, around 76% were seen once.

The clonotype comes from a female donor in good health and CMV-seronegative. The chain uses TRBV4-1 and TRBJ1-1; D not certain. Sequencing was done on a sample of PBMCs. The CDR3 loop reads CASSPPRGNEAFF. CDR3 sequence (DNA): TGCGCCAGCAGCCCCCCCCGGGGAAATGAAGCTTTCTTT.